The rows below give T cell receptor beta chains drawn from one sample of a study of T-cell memory formation after mild COVID-19. One entry per CDR3 protein results from TCRdb running MiXCR on the 5' RACE reads. The table includes about 300,000 distinct CDR3 sequences, around 19% detected once. Sequencing was done on a sample of PBMCs or a T cell subset sorted from them (not recorded which). The receptors derive from a man younger than 35 who had mild COVID-19 (a few samples of this study predate the infection). Cell type and time point are not known. The CDR3 runs from the conserved cysteine through the conserved F or W. A D gene is named only where the DNA matches it firmly. Where a row states a size, it is once, few, many or the class of an expanded clone; other rows omit it.

J: TRBJ2-3; D: -; V: TRBV7-8; size: -; DNA: TGTGCCAGCACTACGAGCCCTGGCGGAGATACGCAGTATTTT; CDR3: CASTTSPGGDTQYF
J: TRBJ1-1; D: -; V: TRBV11-2; size: -; DNA: TGTGCCAGCAGCTTAGAGTGGGGAGGGGGCACTGAAGCTTTCTTT; CDR3: CASSLEWGGGTEAFF
J: TRBJ1-2; D: -; V: TRBV30; size: -; DNA: TGTGCCTGGAGTGGGATCAGGAGAAATGGCTACACCTTC; CDR3: CAWSGIRRNGYTF
J: TRBJ1-4; D: -; V: TRBV10-3; size: many; DNA: TGTGCCATCAGTGAGTCGACGCGGCACCCGTGGATTGAAAAACTGTTTTTT; CDR3: CAISESTRHPWIEKLFF
J: TRBJ1-2; D: TRBD1; V: TRBV18; size: -; DNA: TGTGCCAGCTCGGTTGACAGGGGTTTGGTCTATGGCTACACCTTC; CDR3: CASSVDRGLVYGYTF
J: TRBJ2-2; D: -; V: TRBV7-3; size: -; DNA: TGTGCCAGCAGGCAGGGTTACACCGGGGAGCTGTTTTTT; CDR3: CASRQGYTGELFF
J: TRBJ2-3; D: TRBD2; V: TRBV7-2; size: -; DNA: TGTGCCAGCAGCCCCCGACTAGCAGCAGATACGCAGTATTTT; CDR3: CASSPRLAADTQYF
J: TRBJ1-1; D: -; V: TRBV11-2; size: -; DNA: TGTGCCAGCCACGACGGATCGGTGAACACTGAAGCTTTCTTT; CDR3: CASHDGSVNTEAFF
J: TRBJ1-1; D: -; V: TRBV6-2/TRBV6-3; size: -; DNA: TGTGCCAGCAGGGGGACTTACAGCCCTGAAGCTTTCTTT; CDR3: CASRGTYSPEAFF
J: TRBJ1-1; D: -; V: TRBV5-1; size: few; DNA: TGCGCCAGCAGCTTGCGGGGGCAAGGCCAGGGGACTGAAGCTTTCTTT; CDR3: CASSLRGQGQGTEAFF
J: TRBJ2-2; D: -; V: TRBV6-6; size: few; DNA: TGTGCCAGCAGTTACTACCGGGTCTTGGACACCGGGGAGCTGTTTTTT; CDR3: CASSYYRVLDTGELFF
J: TRBJ2-3; D: -; V: TRBV7-6; size: few; DNA: TGTGCCAGCAGCTTTGAGGCGAATACGCAGTATTTT; CDR3: CASSFEANTQYF
J: TRBJ2-1; D: -; V: TRBV27; size: -; DNA: TGTGCCAGCAGTTTTGTCCTAGGAGACAGTTACAATGAGCAGTTCTTC; CDR3: CASSFVLGDSYNEQFF
J: TRBJ2-5; D: TRBD2; V: TRBV20-1; size: few; DNA: TGCAGTGCTAGAGAAAGGCTAGCGGGGGAGGACCAGTACTTC; CDR3: CSARERLAGEDQYF
J: TRBJ2-5; D: TRBD2; V: TRBV5-5; size: few; DNA: TGTGCCAGCAGCCTTCCCGCGGGGGAAGAGACCCAGTACTTC; CDR3: CASSLPAGEETQYF
J: TRBJ2-1; D: -; V: TRBV5-1; size: -; DNA: TGCGCCAGCAGCCGCCCCGGGTCCCTGCTCAATGAGCAGTTCTTC; CDR3: CASSRPGSLLNEQFF
J: TRBJ2-7; D: TRBD1; V: TRBV25-1; size: -; DNA: TGTGCCAGCAGTGAACCGTTGACAGGGGCCGAGCAGTACTTC; CDR3: CASSEPLTGAEQYF
J: TRBJ1-2; D: -; V: TRBV27; size: -; DNA: TGTGCCAGCAGCCCGAAGGGCGCCCTATCCCCCTATGGCTACACCTTC; CDR3: CASSPKGALSPYGYTF
J: TRBJ2-1; D: -; V: TRBV4-2; size: few; DNA: TGTGCCAGCAGCCAGAGGTCGTCCGGGGCATACAATGAGCAGTTCTTC; CDR3: CASSQRSSGAYNEQFF
J: TRBJ2-3; D: -; V: TRBV9; size: many; DNA: TGTGCCAGCAGCGTGGGGGAACTCACAGATACGCAGTATTTT; CDR3: CASSVGELTDTQYF
J: TRBJ1-1; D: TRBD1; V: TRBV4-1; size: few; DNA: TGCGCCAGCAGTCCATGGGACAGGGGGTCCACTGAAGCTTTCTTT; CDR3: CASSPWDRGSTEAFF
J: TRBJ2-5; D: TRBD2; V: TRBV6-5; size: few; DNA: TGTGCCAGCAGTAATATAGCGGGGGAAGAGACCCAGTACTTC; CDR3: CASSNIAGEETQYF
J: TRBJ2-5; D: TRBD1; V: TRBV7-9; size: few; DNA: TGTGCCAGCCTTATCGGGACAGTCCAAGAGACCCAGTACTTC; CDR3: CASLIGTVQETQYF
J: TRBJ2-7; D: -; V: TRBV5-4; size: many; DNA: TGTGCCAGCAGCTTGGAGGCAGGGGCAAGGGAGCAGTACTTC; CDR3: CASSLEAGAREQYF
J: TRBJ1-2; D: TRBD1; V: TRBV7-2; size: -; DNA: TGTGCCAGCAGCTTAGGTGGGACAGGGCTTCTCTATGGCTACACCTTC; CDR3: CASSLGGTGLLYGYTF